This TCR beta chain was sequenced for a study of vaccination and CD4 T cells after COVID-19. Study information: Nasal swab PCR showed SARS-CoV-2 in convalescent patients, several with mild and one with severe disease.

This clonotype was observed a few times. Its antigen is not identified. Treatment specified: approximately 9-day PBMC culture with coronavirus spike peptide pools or control peptides (ViraFEST assay). ViraFEST sequenced TCRs after peptide-pool expansion of antigen-specific T cells. Cultured CD4+ T-cell DNA underwent Oncomine TCR Beta short-read sequencing. Using its own MiXCR run on the PCR reads, TCRdb lists one record per CDR3 protein. Of approximately 4,100 distinct CDR3 sequences listed, roughly 23% were seen once; the top ten hold 15% to 20%. With 0 bases clipped from V and 4 bases from J, the junction kept 3 bases outside the gene matches. The CDR3 sequence is 14 residues long. Looked up from germline, CDR1 is SGHRS and CDR2 is YFSETQ.

The chain links TRBV5-1 to TRBJ1-1, with TRBD1 matching 7 bases. This receptor was obtained from a human donor who had recovered from COVID-19. Sample: CD4+ T cells from blood, cultured in vitro. DNA of the CDR3: TGCGCCAGCAGCTTGGCGGCAGGGGGCACTGAAGCTTTCTTT. Its translation: CASSLAAGGTEAFF.